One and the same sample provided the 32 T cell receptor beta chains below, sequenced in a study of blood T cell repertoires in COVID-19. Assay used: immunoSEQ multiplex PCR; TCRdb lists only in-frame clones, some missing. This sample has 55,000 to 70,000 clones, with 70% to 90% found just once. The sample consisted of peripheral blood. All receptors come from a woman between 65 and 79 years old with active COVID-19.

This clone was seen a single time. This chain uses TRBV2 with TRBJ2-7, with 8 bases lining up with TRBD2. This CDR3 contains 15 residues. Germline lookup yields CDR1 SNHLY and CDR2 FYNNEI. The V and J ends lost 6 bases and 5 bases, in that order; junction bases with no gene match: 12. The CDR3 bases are TGTGCCAGCAGCCTCCGACGGGAGGGCCCCCACGAGCAGTACTTC. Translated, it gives CASSLRREGPHEQYF.

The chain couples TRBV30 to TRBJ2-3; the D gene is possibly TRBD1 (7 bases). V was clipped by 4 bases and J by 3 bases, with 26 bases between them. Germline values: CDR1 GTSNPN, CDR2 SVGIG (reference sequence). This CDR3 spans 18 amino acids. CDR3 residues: CAWTRQGTTRGITDTQYF. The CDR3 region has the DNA TGTGCCTGGACCCGACAGGGAACTACGCGGGGAATTACAGATACGCAGTATTTT.

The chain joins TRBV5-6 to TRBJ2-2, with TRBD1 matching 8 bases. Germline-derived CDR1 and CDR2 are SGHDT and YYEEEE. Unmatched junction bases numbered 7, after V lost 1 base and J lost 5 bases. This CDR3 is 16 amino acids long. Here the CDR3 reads CASSLTTTGDTGELFF. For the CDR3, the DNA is TGTGCCAGCAGCTTGACCACGACAGGGGATACCGGGGAGCTGTTTTTT.

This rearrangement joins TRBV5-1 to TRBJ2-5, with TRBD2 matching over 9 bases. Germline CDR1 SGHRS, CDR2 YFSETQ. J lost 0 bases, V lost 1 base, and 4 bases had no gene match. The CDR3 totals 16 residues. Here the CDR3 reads CASSLFASGNQETQYF. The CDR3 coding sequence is TGCGCCAGCAGCTTGTTTGCTAGCGGGAACCAAGAGACCCAGTACTTC. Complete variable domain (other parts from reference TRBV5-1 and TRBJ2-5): KAGVTQTPRYLIKTRGQQVTLSCSPISGHRSVSWYQQTPGQGLQFLFEYFSETQRNKGNFPGRFSGRQFSNSRSEMNVSTLELGDSALYLCASSLFASGNQETQYFGPGTRLLVL.

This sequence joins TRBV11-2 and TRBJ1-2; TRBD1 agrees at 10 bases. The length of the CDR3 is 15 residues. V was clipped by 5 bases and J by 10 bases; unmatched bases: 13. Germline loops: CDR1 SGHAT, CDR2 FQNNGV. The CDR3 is CASSPGTGESLDYTF. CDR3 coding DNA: TGTGCCAGCAGCCCGGGGACAGGGGAATCTCTGGACTACACCTTC.

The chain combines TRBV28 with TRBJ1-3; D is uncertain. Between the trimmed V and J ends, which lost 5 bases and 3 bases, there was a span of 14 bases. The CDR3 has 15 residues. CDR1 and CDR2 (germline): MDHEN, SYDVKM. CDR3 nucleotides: TGTGCCAGCAGTCAAGAGGTGGCACTTGGAAACACCATATATTTT. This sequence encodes CASSQEVALGNTIYF. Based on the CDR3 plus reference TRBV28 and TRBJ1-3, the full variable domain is DVKVTQSSRYLVKRTGEKVFLECVQDMDHENMFWYRQDPGLGLRLIYFSYDVKMKEKGDIPEGYSVSREKKERFSLILESASTNQTSMYLCASSQEVALGNTIYFGEGSWLTVV.

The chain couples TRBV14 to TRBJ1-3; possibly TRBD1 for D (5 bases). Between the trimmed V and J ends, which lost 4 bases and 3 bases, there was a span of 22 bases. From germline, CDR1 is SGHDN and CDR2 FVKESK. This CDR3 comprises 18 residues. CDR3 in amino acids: CASSLPPRKGTVGNTIYF. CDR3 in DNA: TGTGCCAGCAGCCTGCCTCCCCGAAAGGGGACTGTTGGAAACACCATATATTTT.

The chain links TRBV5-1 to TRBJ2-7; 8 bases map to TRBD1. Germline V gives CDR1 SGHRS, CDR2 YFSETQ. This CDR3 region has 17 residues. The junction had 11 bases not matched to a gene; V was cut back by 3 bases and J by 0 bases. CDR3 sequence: CASSWNFDRGDSYEQYF. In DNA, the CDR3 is TGCGCCAGCAGCTGGAATTTCGACAGGGGTGACTCCTACGAGCAGTACTTC.

DNA of the CDR3: TGTGCCAGCAGTTACAGTGGGGCAAACACTGAAGCTTTCTTT. Its translation is CASSYSGANTEAFF. The V gene is TRBV6-5, the J gene TRBJ1-1; D possibly corresponds to TRBD1 (5 bases). Germline CDR1 reads MNHEY; CDR2 reads SVGAGI. V was trimmed by 2 bases and J by 2 bases, leaving 9 bases between them. The CDR3 extends over 14 amino acids.

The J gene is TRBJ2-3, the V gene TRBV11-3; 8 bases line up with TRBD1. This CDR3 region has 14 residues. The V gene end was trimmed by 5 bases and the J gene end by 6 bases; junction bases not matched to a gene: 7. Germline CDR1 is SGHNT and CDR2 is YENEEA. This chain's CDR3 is CASSPDRAGDTQYF. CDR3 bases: TGTGCCAGCAGCCCGGACAGGGCGGGGGATACGCAGTATTTT.

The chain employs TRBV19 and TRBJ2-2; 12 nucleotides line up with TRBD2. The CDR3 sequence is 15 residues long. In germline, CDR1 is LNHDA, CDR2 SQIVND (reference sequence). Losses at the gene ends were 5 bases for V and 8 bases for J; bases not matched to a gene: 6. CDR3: CASSPGLAGLGELFF. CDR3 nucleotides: TGTGCCAGTAGTCCCGGACTAGCGGGATTGGGGGAGCTGTTTTTT.

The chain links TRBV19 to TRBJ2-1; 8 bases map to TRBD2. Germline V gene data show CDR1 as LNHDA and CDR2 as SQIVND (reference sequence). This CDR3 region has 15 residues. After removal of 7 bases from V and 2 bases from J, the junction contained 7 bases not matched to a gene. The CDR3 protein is CASIDSGKTYNEQFF. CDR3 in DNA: TGTGCCAGTATTGATAGCGGGAAAACCTACAATGAGCAGTTCTTC.

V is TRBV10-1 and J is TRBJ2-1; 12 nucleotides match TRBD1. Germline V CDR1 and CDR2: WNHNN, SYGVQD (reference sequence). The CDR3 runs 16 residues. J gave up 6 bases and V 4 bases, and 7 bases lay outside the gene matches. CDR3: CASSVKGQGAGNEQFF. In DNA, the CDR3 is TGCGCCAGCAGTGTCAAGGGACAGGGGGCCGGCAATGAGCAGTTCTTC.

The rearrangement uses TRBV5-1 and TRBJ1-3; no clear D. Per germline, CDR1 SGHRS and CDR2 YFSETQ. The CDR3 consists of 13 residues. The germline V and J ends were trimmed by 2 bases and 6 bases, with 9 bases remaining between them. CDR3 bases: TGCGCCAGCAGCTTCGGAGGAGAAAACACCATATATTTT. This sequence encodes CASSFGGENTIYF.

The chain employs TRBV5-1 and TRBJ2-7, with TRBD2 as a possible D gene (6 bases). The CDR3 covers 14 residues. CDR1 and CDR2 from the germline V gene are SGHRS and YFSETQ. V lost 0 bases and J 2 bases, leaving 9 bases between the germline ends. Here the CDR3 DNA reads TGCGCCAGCAGCTTGGGGGACTCAGCCTACGAGCAGTACTTC. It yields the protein CASSLGDSAYEQYF.

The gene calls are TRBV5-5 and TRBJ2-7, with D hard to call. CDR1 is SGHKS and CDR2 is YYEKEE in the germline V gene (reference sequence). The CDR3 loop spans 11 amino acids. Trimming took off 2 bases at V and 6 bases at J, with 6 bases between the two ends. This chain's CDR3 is CASSFTGEQYF. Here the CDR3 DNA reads TGTGCCAGCAGCTTCACTGGCGAGCAGTACTTC.

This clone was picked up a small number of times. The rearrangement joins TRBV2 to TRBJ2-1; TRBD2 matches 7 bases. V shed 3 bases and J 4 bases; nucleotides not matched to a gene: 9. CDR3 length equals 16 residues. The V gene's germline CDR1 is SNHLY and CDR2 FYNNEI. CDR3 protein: CASSEVRLAVYNEQFF. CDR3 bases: TGTGCCAGCAGTGAGGTTCGGCTAGCGGTGTACAATGAGCAGTTCTTC.

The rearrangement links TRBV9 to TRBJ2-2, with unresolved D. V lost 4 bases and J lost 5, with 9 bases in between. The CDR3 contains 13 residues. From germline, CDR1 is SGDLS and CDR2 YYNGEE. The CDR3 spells CASSLRRTGELFF. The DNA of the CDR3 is TGTGCCAGCAGCCTCCGGCGGACCGGGGAGCTGTTTTTT. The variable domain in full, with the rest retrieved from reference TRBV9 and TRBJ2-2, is DSGVTQTPKHLITATGQRVTLRCSPRSGDLSVYWYQQSLDQGLQFLIQYYNGEERAKGNILERFSAQQFPDLHSELNLSSLELGDSALYFCASSLRRTGELFFGEGSRLTVL.

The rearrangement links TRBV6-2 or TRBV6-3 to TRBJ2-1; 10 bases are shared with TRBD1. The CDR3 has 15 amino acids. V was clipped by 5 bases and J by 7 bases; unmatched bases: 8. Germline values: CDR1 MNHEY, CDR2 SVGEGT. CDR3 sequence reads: CASSTRTGGGNEQFF. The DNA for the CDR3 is TGTGCCAGCAGTACGCGGACAGGGGGGGGGAATGAGCAGTTCTTC.

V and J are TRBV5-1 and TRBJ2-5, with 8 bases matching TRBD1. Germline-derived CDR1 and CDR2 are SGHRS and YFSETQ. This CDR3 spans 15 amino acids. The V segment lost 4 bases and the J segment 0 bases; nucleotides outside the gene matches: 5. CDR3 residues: CASSLPTGDQETQYF. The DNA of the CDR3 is TGCGCCAGCAGCCTTCCGACAGGGGACCAAGAGACCCAGTACTTC.

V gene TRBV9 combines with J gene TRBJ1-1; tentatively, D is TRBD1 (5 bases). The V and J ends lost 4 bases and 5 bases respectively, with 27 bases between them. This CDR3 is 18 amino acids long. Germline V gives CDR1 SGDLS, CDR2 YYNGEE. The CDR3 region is CASSIGDGGHLVNTEAFF. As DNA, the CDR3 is TGTGCCAGCAGCATAGGGGATGGCGGACACCTCGTAAATACTGAAGCTTTCTTT. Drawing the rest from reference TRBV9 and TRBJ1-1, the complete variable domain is DSGVTQTPKHLITATGQRVTLRCSPRSGDLSVYWYQQSLDQGLQFLIQYYNGEERAKGNILERFSAQQFPDLHSELNLSSLELGDSALYFCASSIGDGGHLVNTEAFFGQGTRLTVV.

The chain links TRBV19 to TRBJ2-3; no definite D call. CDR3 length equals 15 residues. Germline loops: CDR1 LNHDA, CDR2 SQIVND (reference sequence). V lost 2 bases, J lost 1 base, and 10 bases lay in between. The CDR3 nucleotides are TGTGCCAGTAGTATACAGGCAGGTCGCACAGATACGCAGTATTTT. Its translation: CASSIQAGRTDTQYF.

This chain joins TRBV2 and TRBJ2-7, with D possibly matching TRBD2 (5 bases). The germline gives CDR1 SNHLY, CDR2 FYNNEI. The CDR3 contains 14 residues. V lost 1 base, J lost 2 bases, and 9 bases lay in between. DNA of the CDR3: TGTGCCAGCAGTGAAGGAGGGCCCCCCTACGAGCAGTACTTC. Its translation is CASSEGGPPYEQYF.

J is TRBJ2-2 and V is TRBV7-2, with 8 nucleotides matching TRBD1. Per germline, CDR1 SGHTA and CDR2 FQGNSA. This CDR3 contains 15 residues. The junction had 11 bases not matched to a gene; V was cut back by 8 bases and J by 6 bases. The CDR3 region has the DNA TGTGCCAGCCTCACCTCGGGACAGGTCGCCGGGGAGCTGTTTTTT. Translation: CASLTSGQVAGELFF.

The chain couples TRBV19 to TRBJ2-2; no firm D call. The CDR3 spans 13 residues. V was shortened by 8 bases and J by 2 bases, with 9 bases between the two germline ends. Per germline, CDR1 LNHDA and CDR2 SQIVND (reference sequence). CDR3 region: CASLSLNTGELFF. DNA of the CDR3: TGTGCCAGTCTTTCACTAAACACCGGGGAGCTGTTTTTT.

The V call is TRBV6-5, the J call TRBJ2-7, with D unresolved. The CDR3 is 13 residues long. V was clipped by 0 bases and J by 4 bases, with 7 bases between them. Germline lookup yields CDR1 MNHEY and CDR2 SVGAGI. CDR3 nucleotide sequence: TGTGCCAGCAGTTACTCGATGAGGTACGAGCAGTACTTC. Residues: CASSYSMRYEQYF.

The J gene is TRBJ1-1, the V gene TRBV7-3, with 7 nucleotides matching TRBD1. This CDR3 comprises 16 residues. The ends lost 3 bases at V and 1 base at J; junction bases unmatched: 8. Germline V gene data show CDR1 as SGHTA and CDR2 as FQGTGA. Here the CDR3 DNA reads TGTGCCAGCAGCTTTTCTCCTAGGACAGGGAACACTGAAGCTTTCTTT. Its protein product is CASSFSPRTGNTEAFF.

CDR3 region: CASIQNRGDESDEQYF. The CDR3, as DNA: TGCGCCAGCATCCAGAACCGGGGAGACGAGAGCGACGAGCAGTACTTC. This chain uses TRBV5-1 with TRBJ2-7; D is possibly TRBD2 (5 bases). The length of the CDR3 is 16 residues. V was trimmed by 6 bases and J by 5 bases, leaving 24 bases between them. The germline CDR1 and CDR2 sequences are SGHRS and YFSETQ.

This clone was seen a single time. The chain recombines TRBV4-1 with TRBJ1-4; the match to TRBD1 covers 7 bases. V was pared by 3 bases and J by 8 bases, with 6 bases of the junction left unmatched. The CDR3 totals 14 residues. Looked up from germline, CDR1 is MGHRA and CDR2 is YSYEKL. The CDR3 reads CASSQTGKKEKLFF. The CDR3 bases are TGCGCCAGCAGCCAGACAGGGAAAAAGGAAAAACTGTTTTTT.

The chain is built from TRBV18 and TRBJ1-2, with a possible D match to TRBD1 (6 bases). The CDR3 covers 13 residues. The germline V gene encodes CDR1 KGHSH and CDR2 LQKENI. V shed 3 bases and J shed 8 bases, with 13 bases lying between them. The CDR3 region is CASSPDSPSGYTF. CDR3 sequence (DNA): TGTGCCAGCTCACCGGACAGCCCGAGCGGCTACACCTTC.

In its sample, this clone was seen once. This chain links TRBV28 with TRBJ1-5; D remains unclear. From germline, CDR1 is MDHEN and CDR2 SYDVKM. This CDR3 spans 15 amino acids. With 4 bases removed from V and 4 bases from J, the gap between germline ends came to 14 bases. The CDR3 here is CASSSSVVANQPQHF. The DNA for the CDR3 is TGTGCCAGCAGTTCCTCAGTGGTCGCAAATCAGCCCCAGCATTTT. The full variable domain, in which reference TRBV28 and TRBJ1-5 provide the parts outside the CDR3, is DVKVTQSSRYLVKRTGEKVFLECVQDMDHENMFWYRQDPGLGLRLIYFSYDVKMKEKGDIPEGYSVSREKKERFSLILESASTNQTSMYLCASSSSVVANQPQHFGDGTRLSIL.

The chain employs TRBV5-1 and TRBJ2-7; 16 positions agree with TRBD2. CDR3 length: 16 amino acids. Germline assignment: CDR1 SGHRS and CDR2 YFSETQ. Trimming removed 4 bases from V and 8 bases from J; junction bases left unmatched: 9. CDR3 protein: CASSLPGTSGRAKQYF. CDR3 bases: TGCGCCAGCAGCCTTCCCGGGACTAGCGGGAGGGCCAAGCAGTACTTC.